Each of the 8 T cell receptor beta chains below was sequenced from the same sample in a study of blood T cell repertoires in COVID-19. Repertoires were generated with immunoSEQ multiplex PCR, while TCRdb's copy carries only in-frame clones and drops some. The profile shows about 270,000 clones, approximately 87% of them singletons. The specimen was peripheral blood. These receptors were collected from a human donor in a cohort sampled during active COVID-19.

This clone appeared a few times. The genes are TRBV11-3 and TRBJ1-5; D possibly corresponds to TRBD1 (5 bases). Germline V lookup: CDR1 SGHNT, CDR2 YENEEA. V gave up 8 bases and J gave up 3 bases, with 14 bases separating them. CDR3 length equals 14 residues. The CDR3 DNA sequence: TGTGCCAGCTCCCTGGGGGGGAACAATCAGCCCCAGCATTTT. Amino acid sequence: CASSLGGNNQPQHF.

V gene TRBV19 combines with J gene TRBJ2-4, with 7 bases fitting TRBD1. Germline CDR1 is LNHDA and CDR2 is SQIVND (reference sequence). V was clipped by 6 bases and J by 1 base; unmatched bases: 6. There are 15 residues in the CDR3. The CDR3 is CASRVGGAAKNIQYF. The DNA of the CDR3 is TGTGCCAGTAGGGTAGGGGGCGCCGCCAAAAACATTCAGTACTTC.

CDR3 in amino acids: CATSRGTTYEQYF. The CDR3 DNA reads TGTGCCACCAGCAGAGGGACAACCTACGAGCAGTACTTC. This chain links TRBV15 with TRBJ2-7; weak D call: TRBD1 (5 bases). Trimming pared 1 base from V and 2 bases from J, leaving 6 bases between. The CDR3 has 13 amino acids. Germline loops: CDR1 LNHNV, CDR2 YYDKDF (reference sequence).

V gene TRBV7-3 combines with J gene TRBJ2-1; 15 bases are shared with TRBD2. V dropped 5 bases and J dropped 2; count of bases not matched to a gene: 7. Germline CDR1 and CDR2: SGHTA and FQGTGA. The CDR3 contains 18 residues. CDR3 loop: CASSRTSGRAPTYNEQFF. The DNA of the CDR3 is TGTGCCAGCAGCCGGACTAGCGGGAGGGCCCCGACCTACAATGAGCAGTTCTTC. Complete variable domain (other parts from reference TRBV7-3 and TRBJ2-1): GAGVSQTPSNKVTEKGKYVELRCDPISGHTALYWYRQSLGQGPEFLIYFQGTGAADDSGLPNDRFFAVRPEGSVSTLKIQRTERGDSAVYLCASSRTSGRAPTYNEQFFGPGTRLTVL.

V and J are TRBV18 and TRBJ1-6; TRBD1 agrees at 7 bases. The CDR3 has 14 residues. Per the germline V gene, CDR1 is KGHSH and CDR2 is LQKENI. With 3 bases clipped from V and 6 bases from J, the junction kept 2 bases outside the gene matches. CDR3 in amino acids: CASSPGQINSPLHF. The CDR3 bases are TGTGCCAGCTCACCGGGACAGATTAATTCACCCCTCCACTTT.

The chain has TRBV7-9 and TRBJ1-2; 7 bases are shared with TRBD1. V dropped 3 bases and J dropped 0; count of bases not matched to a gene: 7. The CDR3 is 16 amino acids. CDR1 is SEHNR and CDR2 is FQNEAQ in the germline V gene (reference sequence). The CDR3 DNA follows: TGTGCCAGCAGCTTTATCACAGGGGACCCTAACTATGGCTACACCTTC. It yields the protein CASSFITGDPNYGYTF.

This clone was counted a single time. CDR3 coding DNA: TGCGCCAGCAGCTTGGCGGCAGGGGCTGGAAACACCATATATTTT. This gives the protein CASSLAAGAGNTIYF. V gene TRBV5-1 combines with J gene TRBJ1-3; D may be TRBD1 (6 bases). The V gene's germline CDR1 is SGHRS and CDR2 YFSETQ. The CDR3 consists of 15 residues. The V end lost 0 bases, the J end lost 2 bases, and 9 bases lay between the germline ends.

DNA for the CDR3: TGTGCCAGCAGCCGAAGCGGGAGCTCCTACGAGCAGTACTTC. Translation: CASSRSGSSYEQYF. The V gene is TRBV6-2 or TRBV6-3, the J gene TRBJ2-7; TRBD2 matches 8 bases. The V gene's germline CDR1 is MNHEY and CDR2 SVGEGT. The CDR3 is made up of 14 amino acids. The V gene end was trimmed by 6 bases and the J gene end by 0 bases; junction bases not matched to a gene: 4.